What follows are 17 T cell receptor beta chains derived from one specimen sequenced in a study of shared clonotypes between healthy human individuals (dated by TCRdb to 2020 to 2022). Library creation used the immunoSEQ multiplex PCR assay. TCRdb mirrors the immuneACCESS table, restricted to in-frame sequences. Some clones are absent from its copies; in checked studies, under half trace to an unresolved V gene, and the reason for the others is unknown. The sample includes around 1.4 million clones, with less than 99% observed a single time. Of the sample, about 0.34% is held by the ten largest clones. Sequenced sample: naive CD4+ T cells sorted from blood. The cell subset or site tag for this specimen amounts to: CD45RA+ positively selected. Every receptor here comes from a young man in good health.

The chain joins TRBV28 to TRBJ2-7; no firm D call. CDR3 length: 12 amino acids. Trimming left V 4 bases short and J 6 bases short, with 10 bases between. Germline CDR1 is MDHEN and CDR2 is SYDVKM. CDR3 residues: CASSSPSGEQYF. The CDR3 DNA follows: TGTGCCAGCAGTTCCCCTTCGGGCGAGCAGTACTTC.

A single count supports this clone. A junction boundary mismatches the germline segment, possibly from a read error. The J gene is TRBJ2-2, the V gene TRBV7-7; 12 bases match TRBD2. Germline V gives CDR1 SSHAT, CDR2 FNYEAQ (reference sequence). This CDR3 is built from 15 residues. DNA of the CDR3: TGTGCTAGCAGCTTCGGACTAGCGGGAACCGGGGAGCTGTTTTTT. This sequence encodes CASSFGLAGTGELFF.

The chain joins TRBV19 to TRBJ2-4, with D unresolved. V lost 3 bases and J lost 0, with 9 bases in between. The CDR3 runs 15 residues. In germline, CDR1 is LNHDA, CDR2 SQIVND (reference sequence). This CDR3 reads CASSIELLAKNIQYF. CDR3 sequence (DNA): TGTGCCAGTAGTATTGAGCTTCTAGCCAAAAACATTCAGTACTTC.

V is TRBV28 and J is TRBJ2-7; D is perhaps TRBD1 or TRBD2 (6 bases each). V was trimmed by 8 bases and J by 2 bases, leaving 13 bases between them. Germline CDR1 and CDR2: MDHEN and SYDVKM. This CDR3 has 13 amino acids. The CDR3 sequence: CASHAGQAYEQYF. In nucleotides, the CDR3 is TGTGCCAGCCACGCGGGACAAGCCTACGAGCAGTACTTC.

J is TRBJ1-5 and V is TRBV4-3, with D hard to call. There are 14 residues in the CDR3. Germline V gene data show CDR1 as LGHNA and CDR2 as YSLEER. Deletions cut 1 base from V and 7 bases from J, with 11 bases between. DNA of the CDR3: TGCGCCAGCAGCCAAGTTGCGGGAGTACAGCCCCAGCATTTT. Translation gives CASSQVAGVQPQHF.

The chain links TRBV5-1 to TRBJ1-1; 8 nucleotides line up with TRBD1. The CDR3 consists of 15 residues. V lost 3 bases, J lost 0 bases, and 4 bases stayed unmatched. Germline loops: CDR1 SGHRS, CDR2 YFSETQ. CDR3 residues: CASSSRGHVNTEAFF. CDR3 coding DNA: TGCGCCAGCAGCTCCAGGGGGCACGTGAACACTGAAGCTTTCTTT.

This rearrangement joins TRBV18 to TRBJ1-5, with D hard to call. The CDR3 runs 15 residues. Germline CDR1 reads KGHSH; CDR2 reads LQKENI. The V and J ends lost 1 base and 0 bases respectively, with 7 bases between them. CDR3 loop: CASSPQSNSNQPQHF. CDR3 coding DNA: TGTGCCAGCTCACCACAGTCCAATAGCAATCAGCCCCAGCATTTT.

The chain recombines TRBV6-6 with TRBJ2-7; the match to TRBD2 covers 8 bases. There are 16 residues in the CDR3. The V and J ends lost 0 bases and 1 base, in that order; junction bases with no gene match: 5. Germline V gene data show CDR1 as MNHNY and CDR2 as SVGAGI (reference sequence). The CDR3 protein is CASSYSGLVSSYEQYF. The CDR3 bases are TGTGCCAGCAGTTACTCGGGACTAGTGAGTTCCTACGAGCAGTACTTC.

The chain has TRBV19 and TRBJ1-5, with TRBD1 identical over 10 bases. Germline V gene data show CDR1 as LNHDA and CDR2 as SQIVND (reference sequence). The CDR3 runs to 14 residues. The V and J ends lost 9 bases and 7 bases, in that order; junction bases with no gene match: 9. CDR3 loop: CASQRTGGNQPQHF. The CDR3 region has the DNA TGTGCCAGCCAGCGGACAGGGGGTAACCAGCCCCAGCATTTT.

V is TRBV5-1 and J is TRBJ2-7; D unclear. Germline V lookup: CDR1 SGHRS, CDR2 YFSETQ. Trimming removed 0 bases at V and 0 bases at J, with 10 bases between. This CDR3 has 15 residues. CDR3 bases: TGCGCCAGCAGCTTGGATGCCCAGAGCTCCTACGAGCAGTACTTC. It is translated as CASSLDAQSSYEQYF.

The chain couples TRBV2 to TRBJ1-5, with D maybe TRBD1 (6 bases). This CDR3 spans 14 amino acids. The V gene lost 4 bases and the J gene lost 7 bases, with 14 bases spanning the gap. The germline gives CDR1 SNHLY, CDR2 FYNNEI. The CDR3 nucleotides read TGTGCCAGCAGTGGGGGGCAGGCCTTGCAGCCCCAGCATTTT. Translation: CASSGGQALQPQHF. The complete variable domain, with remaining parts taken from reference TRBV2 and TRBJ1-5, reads EPEVTQTPSHQVTQMGQEVILRCVPISNHLYFYWYRQILGQKVEFLVSFYNNEISEKSEIFDDQFSVERPDGSNFTLKIRSTKLEDSAMYFCASSGGQALQPQHFGDGTRLSIL.

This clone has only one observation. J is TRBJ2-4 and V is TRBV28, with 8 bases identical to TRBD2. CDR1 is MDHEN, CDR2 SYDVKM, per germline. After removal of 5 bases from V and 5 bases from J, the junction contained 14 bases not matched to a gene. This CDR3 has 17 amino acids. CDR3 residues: CASSPSGLAGGENIQYF. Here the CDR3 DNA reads TGTGCCAGCAGTCCCTCGGGGTTGGCGGGAGGAGAAAACATTCAGTACTTC. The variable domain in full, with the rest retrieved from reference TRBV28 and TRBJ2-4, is DVKVTQSSRYLVKRTGEKVFLECVQDMDHENMFWYRQDPGLGLRLIYFSYDVKMKEKGDIPEGYSVSREKKERFSLILESASTNQTSMYLCASSPSGLAGGENIQYFGAGTRLSVL.

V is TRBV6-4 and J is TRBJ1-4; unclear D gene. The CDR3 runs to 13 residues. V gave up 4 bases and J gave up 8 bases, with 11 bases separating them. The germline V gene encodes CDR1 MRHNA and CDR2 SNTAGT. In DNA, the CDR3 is TGTGCCAGCAGTGTGAGCCGGGGAGAAAAACTGTTTTTT. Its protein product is CASSVSRGEKLFF.

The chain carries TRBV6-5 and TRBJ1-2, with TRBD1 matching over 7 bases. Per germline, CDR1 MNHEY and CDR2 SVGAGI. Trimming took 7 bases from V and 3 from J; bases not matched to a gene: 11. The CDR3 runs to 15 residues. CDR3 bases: TGTGCCAGCAAGAAACCCGGGACAGATCACTATGGCTACACCTTC. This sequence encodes CASKKPGTDHYGYTF.

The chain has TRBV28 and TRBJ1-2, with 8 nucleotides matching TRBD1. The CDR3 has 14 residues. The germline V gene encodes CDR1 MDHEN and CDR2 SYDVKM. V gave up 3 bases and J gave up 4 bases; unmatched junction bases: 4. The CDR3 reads CASSFLQGAYGYTF. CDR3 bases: TGTGCCAGCAGTTTTTTGCAGGGGGCCTATGGCTACACCTTC.

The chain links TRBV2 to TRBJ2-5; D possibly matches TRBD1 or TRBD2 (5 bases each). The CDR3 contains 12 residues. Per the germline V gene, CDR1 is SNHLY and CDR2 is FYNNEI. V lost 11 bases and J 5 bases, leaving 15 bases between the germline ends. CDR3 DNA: TGTGCCGGGGGTGCCGGAAGGGAGACCCAGTACTTC. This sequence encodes CAGGAGRETQYF. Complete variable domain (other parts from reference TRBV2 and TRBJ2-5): EPEVTQTPSHQVTQMGQEVILRCVPISNHLYFYWYRQILGQKVEFLVSFYNNEISEKSEIFDDQFSVERPDGSNFTLKIRSTKLEDSAMYFCAGGAGRETQYFGPGTRLLVL.

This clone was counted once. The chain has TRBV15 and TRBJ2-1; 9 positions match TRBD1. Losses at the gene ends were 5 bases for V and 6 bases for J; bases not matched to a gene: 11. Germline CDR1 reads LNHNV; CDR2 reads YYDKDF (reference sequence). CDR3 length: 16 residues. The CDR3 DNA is TGTGCCACCAGCGGGGATACAGGGGGCAATACCAATGAGCAGTTCTTC. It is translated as CATSGDTGGNTNEQFF. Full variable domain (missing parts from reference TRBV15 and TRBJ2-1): DAMVIQNPRYQVTQFGKPVTLSCSQTLNHNVMYWYQQKSSQAPKLLFHYYDKDFNNEADTPDNFQSRRPNTSFCFLDIRSPGLGDTAMYLCATSGDTGGNTNEQFFGPGTRLTVL.